These T cell receptor beta chains were read from a single sample in a study of blood T cell repertoires in COVID-19. TCRdb's copy holds only in-frame clones and misses some; the assay was immunoSEQ multiplex PCR. Of 200,000 to 250,000 clones listed, approximately 80% are singletons. Sequences were obtained from peripheral blood. Receptors originate from a woman aged 55-69 years who had recovered from COVID-19. Each CDR3 is given with its conserved first and last residue. A D gene is named only where the DNA matches it firmly. Some rows mark clone size as missing; the rest say once, few, many or name a class of expanded clone.

>TRBJ1-2|TRBD1|NA|TRBV4-1
CASSQVAVGQGDYGYTF
TGCGCCAGCAGCCAAGTGGCCGTTGGACAGGGGGACTATGGCTACACCTTC
>TRBJ1-2|NA|NA|TRBV28
CASSLGGTAGNYGYTF
TGTGCCAGCAGTTTAGGGGGGACCGCCGGAAACTATGGCTACACCTTC
>TRBJ2-5|NA|NA|TRBV10-3
CAISGQDQETQYF
TGTGCCATCAGTGGACAGGACCAAGAGACCCAGTACTTC
>TRBJ2-2|NA|NA|TRBV6-5
CASSSRTDDTGELFF
TGTGCCAGCAGCTCTAGGACAGATGACACCGGGGAGCTGTTTTTT
>TRBJ1-2|NA|NA|TRBV3-1/TRBV3-2
CASSQDQGGLYGYTF
TGTGCCAGCAGCCAAGATCAAGGAGGTTTGTACGGCTACACCTTC
>TRBJ2-7|TRBD1|once|TRBV27
CASSTLGTEKPYEQYF
TGTGCCAGCAGTACCTTAGGGACAGAGAAGCCCTACGAGCAGTACTTC
>TRBJ2-1|TRBD2|NA|TRBV2
CASSESGGRDEQFF
TGTGCCAGCAGTGAAAGCGGGGGGCGAGATGAGCAGTTCTTC
>TRBJ2-2|TRBD2|NA|TRBV30
CAWSGGGLGTGELFF
TGTGCCTGGTCGGGCGGGGGGCTCGGCACCGGGGAGCTGTTTTTT
>TRBJ2-7|TRBD2|NA|TRBV10-3
CAISESGGTSGGPSYEQYF
TGTGCCATCAGTGAGTCAGGTGGGACTAGCGGGGGTCCCTCCTACGAGCAGTACTTC
>TRBJ2-7|NA|NA|TRBV5-4
CASSLGQKQYF
TGTGCCAGCAGCTTAGGACAAAAGCAGTACTTC
>TRBJ2-7|TRBD1|NA|TRBV5-1
CASSMGQGAYEQYF
TGCGCCAGCAGCATGGGACAGGGAGCCTACGAGCAGTACTTC
>TRBJ2-7|NA|once|TRBV4-1
CASSQEGGPYYEQYF
TGCGCCAGCAGCCAAGAAGGAGGGCCCTACTACGAGCAGTACTTC
>TRBJ2-7|TRBD1|NA|TRBV15
CATSRATGDPYYEQYF
TGTGCCACCAGCAGGGCTACAGGGGACCCCTACTACGAGCAGTACTTC
>TRBJ1-1|NA|NA|TRBV4-1
CASSLTGTRNTEAFF
TGCGCCAGCAGCCTAACCGGGACACGGAACACTGAAGCTTTCTTT
>TRBJ2-7|NA|NA|TRBV9
CASSVAGSAYEQYF
TGTGCCAGCAGCGTAGCGGGGTCTGCCTACGAGCAGTACTTC
>TRBJ2-7|NA|NA|TRBV7-9
CASSLVAYEQYF
TGTGCCAGCAGCTTAGTAGCCTACGAGCAGTACTTC
>TRBJ2-3|NA|NA|TRBV6-2/TRBV6-3
CASSYPLGGDRDTQYF
TGTGCCAGCAGTTACCCCTTAGGGGGGGATCGAGATACGCAGTATTTT
>TRBJ2-7|NA|NA|TRBV6-5
CASSYGGGVYEQYF
TGTGCCAGCAGTTACGGGGGCGGCGTCTACGAGCAGTACTTC
>TRBJ1-1|TRBD1|NA|TRBV19
CASSTDRGQGNTEAFF
TGTGCCAGTAGTACAGACAGGGGACAGGGGAACACTGAAGCTTTCTTT
>TRBJ1-4|NA|NA|TRBV7-9
CASIPYSGTNEKLFF
TGTGCCAGCATCCCTTACTCGGGAACTAATGAAAAACTGTTTTTT
>TRBJ2-7|TRBD1|many|TRBV7-2
CASSLKSPGQGSHEQYF
TGTGCCAGCAGCTTAAAATCACCGGGACAGGGGAGCCACGAGCAGTACTTC
>TRBJ2-1|NA|NA|TRBV6-5
CASSYSIGVEQFF
TGTGCCAGCAGTTACTCGATAGGGGTTGAGCAGTTCTTC
>TRBJ2-5|NA|NA|TRBV6-1
CASSESYQGGQYF
TGTGCCAGCAGTGAAAGTTATCAAGGGGGCCAGTACTTC
>TRBJ1-4|NA|once|TRBV10-2
CATKEQGSEKLFF
TGCGCCACAAAAGAACAGGGCAGCGAAAAACTGTTTTTT
>TRBJ2-2|NA|NA|TRBV10-3
CAISPGPANTGELFF
TGTGCCATCAGTCCGGGTCCCGCGAACACCGGGGAGCTGTTTTTT
>TRBJ1-1|NA|few|TRBV3-1/TRBV3-2
CASSQHPGMGVTEAFF
TGTGCCAGCAGCCAACATCCGGGCATGGGAGTCACTGAAGCTTTCTTT
>TRBJ2-3|TRBD2|NA|TRBV6-5
CASRGDYPGYTQYF
TGTGCCAGCAGGGGGGACTACCCAGGGTATACGCAGTATTTT
>TRBJ2-7|NA|NA|TRBV2
CASRPDFSYEQYF
TGTGCCAGCAGGCCAGACTTCTCCTACGAGCAGTACTTC
>TRBJ1-5|NA|once|TRBV21-1
CASNCGTGIECSNQPQHF
TGTGCCAGCAACTGTGGGACAGGGATTGAATGCAGCAATCAGCCCCAGCATTTT
>TRBJ1-4|NA|NA|TRBV5-1
CASSLGEGGGEKLFF
TGCGCCAGCAGCTTGGGGGAGGGAGGAGGTGAAAAACTGTTTTTT
>TRBJ1-3|NA|NA|TRBV12-3/TRBV12-4
CASVQSSGNTIYF
TGTGCCAGCGTCCAGTCCTCTGGAAACACCATATATTTT
>TRBJ2-3|TRBD1|few|TRBV11-2
CASRSPRDRVGTDTQYF
TGTGCCAGCAGATCTCCCCGGGACAGGGTGGGAACAGATACGCAGTATTTT
>TRBJ1-3|TRBD1|NA|TRBV7-9
CASSRRGVSGNTIYF
TGTGCCAGCAGCCGCAGGGGGGTCTCTGGAAACACCATATATTTT
>TRBJ2-1|TRBD2|NA|TRBV7-3
CASSLMWSSGYNEQFF
TGTGCCAGCAGCTTAATGTGGTCTAGCGGGTACAATGAGCAGTTCTTC
>TRBJ1-2|TRBD1|NA|TRBV7-2
CASSPAQGEYGYTF
TGTGCCAGCAGCCCCGCACAGGGGGAGTATGGCTACACCTTC
>TRBJ1-4|TRBD1|NA|TRBV6-5
CASRGGQVGEKLFF
TGTGCCAGCAGGGGGGGACAGGTTGGTGAAAAACTGTTTTTT
>TRBJ2-7|TRBD2|NA|TRBV19
CASSIEASGGFYEQYF
TGTGCCAGTAGTATAGAAGCTAGCGGGGGATTCTACGAGCAGTACTTC
>TRBJ1-1|TRBD1|NA|TRBV2
CATRDRGFMNTEAFF
TGTGCCACCCGGGACAGGGGCTTCATGAACACTGAAGCTTTCTTT
>TRBJ2-7|NA|once|TRBV7-8
CASSLATAGYEQYF
TGTGCCAGCAGCTTAGCGACAGCTGGCTACGAGCAGTACTTC
>TRBJ2-7|NA|NA|TRBV14
CASSLAWDSSSYEQYF
TGTGCCAGCAGCCTCGCTTGGGACTCAAGCTCCTACGAGCAGTACTTC
>TRBJ2-1|NA|few|TRBV12-2
CASRLASGGTKEDEQFF
TGTGCAAGTCGCTTAGCGAGTGGGGGGACTAAGGAAGATGAGCAGTTCTTC
>TRBJ2-5|TRBD2|NA|TRBV7-2
CASRSGLAGETQYF
TGTGCCAGCAGATCGGGACTAGCGGGGGAAACCCAGTACTTC
>TRBJ1-2|NA|NA|TRBV19
CASSTSRELYGYTF
TGTGCCAGTAGTACTTCCAGGGAACTCTATGGCTACACCTTC
>TRBJ1-3|NA|NA|TRBV28
CASSLDNPRASGNTIYF
TGTGCCAGCAGTTTAGATAACCCGAGAGCCTCTGGAAACACCATATATTTT
>TRBJ1-4|NA|once|TRBV7-8
CASSRRVVGGSNEKLFF
TGTGCCAGCAGCCGCCGCGTCGTTGGGGGCTCTAATGAAAAACTGTTTTTT
>TRBJ2-1|NA|NA|TRBV11-3
CASSLTLTTKEQFF
TGTGCCAGCAGCTTAACCCTCACCACTAAGGAGCAGTTCTTC
>TRBJ1-1|NA|NA|TRBV6-4
CASSDFRGSEAFF
TGTGCCAGCAGTGACTTCCGGGGATCTGAAGCTTTCTTT
>TRBJ1-2|TRBD1|NA|TRBV4-2
CASSLRQGPTPGYGYTF
TGTGCCAGCAGCCTCCGACAGGGACCTACCCCTGGCTATGGCTACACCTTC
>TRBJ2-2|NA|NA|TRBV7-3
CASSLSASNTGELFF
TGTGCCAGCAGCCTTAGCGCTTCAAACACCGGGGAGCTGTTTTTT
>TRBJ2-7|TRBD1|NA|TRBV5-4
CASSQSRDRGYEQYF
TGTGCCAGCAGCCAATCCCGGGACAGGGGCTACGAGCAGTACTTC
>TRBJ1-6|NA|NA|TRBV11-1
CASTLGGDVGPLHF
TGTGCCAGCACCCTGGGAGGGGACGTAGGACCCCTCCACTTT
>TRBJ1-6|TRBD1|once|TRBV3-1/TRBV3-2
CASSQGTGVSPLHF
TGTGCCAGCAGCCAAGGGACAGGGGTTTCACCCCTCCACTTT
>TRBJ1-2|TRBD1|NA|TRBV7-8
CASSDRQGGNYGYTF
TGTGCCAGCAGCGACCGACAGGGCGGGAACTATGGCTACACCTTC
>TRBJ2-1|NA|NA|TRBV24-1
CATSDRDSRGNNEQFF
TGTGCCACCAGTGACAGGGACTCTCGTGGCAACAATGAGCAGTTCTTC
>TRBJ2-5|NA|few|TRBV19
CASSPARSTGQETQYF
TGTGCCAGTAGTCCCGCCCGATCTACTGGCCAAGAGACCCAGTACTTC
>TRBJ2-1|NA|NA|TRBV6-6
CASSQGVGYNEQFF
TGTGCCAGCAGCCAGGGCGTTGGGTACAATGAGCAGTTCTTC
>TRBJ1-5|TRBD1|NA|TRBV19
CASSRGQGLQPQHF
TGTGCCAGTAGTAGAGGACAGGGGCTCCAGCCCCAGCATTTT
>TRBJ1-1|NA|many|TRBV4-1
CASSHLDWNTEAFF
TGCGCCAGCAGCCACCTTGACTGGAACACTGAAGCTTTCTTT